These T cell receptor beta chains were read from a single sample in a study of cytomegalovirus exposure and HLA in healthy donors. Measured with immunoSEQ multiplex PCR; TCRdb has only the in-frame clones, and not every one. The sample consists of 200,000 or so clones, around 85% of them appearing once. The sample comprised PBMCs. Receptors were obtained from a girl aged 2 to 9 in good health and CMV-seronegative. CDR3s include the opening cysteine and the closing phenylalanine or tryptophan. D genes are given only for firm matches. A clone size is listed for some rows: how often the clone was seen (once, few, many), or a class if it is expanded.

CDR3 protein: CAWSRQVPTFGTREQYF; CDR3 DNA: TGTGCCTGGAGTCGGCAGGTACCGACGTTCGGGACTCGGGAGCAGTACTTC; clone size: few; V gene: TRBV30; D gene: .; J gene: TRBJ2-7
CDR3 protein: CASSHWTGLDTEAFF; CDR3 DNA: TGTGCCAGCAGTCATTGGACAGGGCTGGACACTGAAGCTTTCTTT; clone size: .; V gene: TRBV2; D gene: TRBD1; J gene: TRBJ1-1
CDR3 protein: CASSELRDVLHF; CDR3 DNA: TGTGCCAGCAGTGAACTCCGAGATGTCCTCCACTTT; clone size: .; V gene: TRBV2; D gene: .; J gene: TRBJ1-6
CDR3 protein: CASSVIEGEKLFF; CDR3 DNA: TGTGCCAGCAGCGTAATAGAGGGAGAAAAACTGTTTTTT; clone size: .; V gene: TRBV9; D gene: .; J gene: TRBJ1-4
CDR3 protein: CASSLGQMNTEAFF; CDR3 DNA: TGTGCCAGCAGCTTAGGGCAGATGAACACTGAAGCTTTCTTT; clone size: .; V gene: TRBV7-9; D gene: .; J gene: TRBJ1-1
CDR3 protein: CASSYWTGDSPLHF; CDR3 DNA: TGTGCCAGCAGTTACTGGACAGGGGATTCACCCCTCCACTTT; clone size: .; V gene: TRBV6-5; D gene: TRBD1; J gene: TRBJ1-6
CDR3 protein: CASSLSRQGGGYTF; CDR3 DNA: TGTGCCAGCAGTTTATCCCGACAGGGAGGTGGCTACACCTTC; clone size: .; V gene: TRBV27; D gene: TRBD1; J gene: TRBJ1-2
CDR3 protein: CASSFGTSGAWNTGELFF; CDR3 DNA: TGTGCCAGCAGCTTCGGGACTAGCGGAGCTTGGAACACCGGGGAGCTGTTTTTT; clone size: few; V gene: TRBV25-1; D gene: TRBD2; J gene: TRBJ2-2
CDR3 protein: CSATSGPTDTQYF; CDR3 DNA: TGCAGCGCCACTAGCGGGCCCACAGATACGCAGTATTTT; clone size: .; V gene: TRBV29-1; D gene: TRBD2; J gene: TRBJ2-3
CDR3 protein: CASSVKAGEPNEQYF; CDR3 DNA: TGCGCCAGCAGCGTCAAAGCGGGGGAGCCTAACGAGCAGTACTTC; clone size: .; V gene: TRBV4-1; D gene: TRBD2; J gene: TRBJ2-7
CDR3 protein: CASGVGEDIQYF; CDR3 DNA: TGTGCTAGTGGAGTCGGAGAGGACATTCAGTACTTC; clone size: .; V gene: TRBV12-5; D gene: .; J gene: TRBJ2-4
CDR3 protein: CATSRDLEYEQYF; CDR3 DNA: TGTGCCACCAGCAGAGATCTAGAGTACGAGCAGTACTTC; clone size: .; V gene: TRBV15; D gene: .; J gene: TRBJ2-7
CDR3 protein: CASSYPDGYTF; CDR3 DNA: TGTGCCAGCAGTTACCCCGATGGCTACACCTTC; clone size: .; V gene: TRBV6-6; D gene: .; J gene: TRBJ1-2
CDR3 protein: CASSLLASSFSSYEQYF; CDR3 DNA: TGTGCCAGCAGTCTACTAGCGTCTTCCTTTAGCTCCTACGAGCAGTACTTC; clone size: few; V gene: TRBV7-2; D gene: TRBD2; J gene: TRBJ2-7
CDR3 protein: CASSVSGNYHEQFF; CDR3 DNA: TGTGCCAGCAGTGTAAGCGGGAATTATCATGAGCAGTTCTTC; clone size: .; V gene: TRBV2; D gene: TRBD2; J gene: TRBJ2-1
CDR3 protein: CASSARTGGRSNSPLHF; CDR3 DNA: TGCGCCAGCAGCGCACGAACAGGGGGAAGAAGTAATTCACCCCTCCACTTT; clone size: .; V gene: TRBV5-1; D gene: TRBD1; J gene: TRBJ1-6
CDR3 protein: CATSRPGSGGGYTF; CDR3 DNA: TGTGCCACCAGCAGACCCGGAAGTGGGGGCGGCTACACCTTC; clone size: .; V gene: TRBV15; D gene: .; J gene: TRBJ1-2